This T cell receptor beta chain was sequenced during a study of spatial heterogeneity in lung cancer. TCRdb reprocessed the 5' RACE reads with MiXCR, giving one entry per CDR3 protein. In the table there are tens of thousands of distinct CDR3 sequences, under 8% of which are singletons. Time point described: sample taken at primary tumor resection. The authors sequenced whole RNA from tumor, nontumor lung or frozen PBMC without sorting. This clonotype was seen repeatedly, ten times or more. The V gene's germline CDR1 is MGHRA and CDR2 YSYEKL. The CDR3 has 15 residues. Trimming cost V 4 bases and J 2 bases, with 15 bases left between them.

The sequence was collected from a male donor with early-stage non-small cell lung cancer. The starting material was PBMCs, obtained at surgery. The V and J genes are TRBV4-1 and TRBJ2-7, with D hard to call. The CDR3 region has the DNA TGCGCCAGCAGCCTCCCTGGGTCTTCGACCTACGAGCAGTACTTC. This translates into CASSLPGSSTYEQYF.